This T cell receptor beta chain was sequenced for a study of CD8 T cells in Susac syndrome. Trimming removed 3 bases at V and 2 bases at J, with 13 bases between. This CDR3 has 15 amino acids. CDR1 LGHNA and CDR2 YNFKEQ come from the germline V gene. An input of roughly 0.5 to 1 ug of RNA was subjected to reverse transcription using random hexamers. TCRdb reanalysed the immunoSEQ multiplex PCR reads using MiXCR and keeps one entry per CDR3 protein. The repertoire holds more than 150,000 distinct CDR3 sequences, with 85% to 95% as singletons. Overall study results and limits: Within Susac syndrome CD4+ T cell repertoires, clonal expansion was not evident.

A word on this clonotype: Its antigen is as yet unknown.

The CD8+ and CD4+ T cells were negatively isolated, with the TEMRA cells enriched by FACS. This TCR derives from a human donor with Susac syndrome. The chain combines TRBV4-2 with TRBJ1-2, with TRBD1 as a possible D gene (6 bases). Material for sequencing was CD4+ T cells from PBMCs. CDR3 sequence (DNA): TGTGCCAGCAGCCAGGGGGGTGGGGGCAACTATGGCTACACCTTC. Its protein is CASSQGGGGNYGYTF.